This T cell receptor (beta chain) comes out of a study of shared T cell receptors in the human thymus. Generated by immunoSEQ multiplex PCR, the TCRdb table keeps only in-frame clones and is missing some. The table has some 640,000 clones, around 87% seen once. The CDR3 covers 15 residues. V gave up 2 bases and J gave up 3 bases, with 12 bases separating them. Germline CDR1 SGHNT, CDR2 YYREEE (reference sequence). These same data were also listed under a study on human thymus T cells.

The chain combines TRBV5-4 with TRBJ2-1; D is possibly TRBD2 (6 bases). This clonotype was obtained from a boy under two years old with a congenital heart defect. The sample comprised thymocytes. CDR3 sequence reads: CASSFSGTGYNEQFF. The CDR3 region has the DNA TGTGCCAGCAGCTTCTCCGGGACTGGCTACAATGAGCAGTTCTTC.